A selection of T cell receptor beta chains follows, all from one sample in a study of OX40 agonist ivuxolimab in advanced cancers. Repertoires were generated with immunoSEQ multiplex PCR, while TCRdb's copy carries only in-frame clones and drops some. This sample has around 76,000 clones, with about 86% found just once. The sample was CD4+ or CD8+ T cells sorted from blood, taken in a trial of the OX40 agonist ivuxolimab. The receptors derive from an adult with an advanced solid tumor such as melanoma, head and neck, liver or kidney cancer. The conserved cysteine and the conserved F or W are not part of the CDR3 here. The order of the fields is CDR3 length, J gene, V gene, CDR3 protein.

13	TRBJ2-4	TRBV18	ASSPPMGAKNIQY
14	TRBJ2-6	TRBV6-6	ASNRAPSSGANVLT
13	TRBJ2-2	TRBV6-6	ASSKGTQRGGELF
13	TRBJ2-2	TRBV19	ASSPGTGVTGELF
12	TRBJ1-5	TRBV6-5	ASSYLHRGQPQH
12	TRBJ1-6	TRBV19	ATRTGPSNSPLH
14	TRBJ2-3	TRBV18	ASSLSSGTGTDTQY
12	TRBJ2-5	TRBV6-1	ASIQDRGRETQY
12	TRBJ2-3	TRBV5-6	ASSWASAPDTQY
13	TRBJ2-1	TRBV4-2	ASSPTSGMYNEQF
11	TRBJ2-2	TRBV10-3	AIRIQAPGELF
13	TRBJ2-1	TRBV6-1	ASSQGTGPYNEQF
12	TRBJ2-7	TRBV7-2	ASSLAGAAYEQY
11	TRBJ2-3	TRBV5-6	ASSFRGTDTQY
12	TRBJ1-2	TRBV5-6	ASSLAGEDYGYT
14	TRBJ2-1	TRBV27	ASNSGGGNPYNEQF
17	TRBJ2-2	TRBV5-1	ASSFQRQGPSWDTGELF
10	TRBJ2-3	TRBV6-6	ASRSPTDTQY
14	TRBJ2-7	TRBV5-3	ARSGPPPRGSFEQY
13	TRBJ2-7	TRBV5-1	ASSYGTSPLYEQY
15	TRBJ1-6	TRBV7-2	ASSLNPTQVYNSPLH
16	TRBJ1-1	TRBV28	ASRTQFRGAGGYTEAF
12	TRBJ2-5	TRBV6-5	ASSYSTLQETQY
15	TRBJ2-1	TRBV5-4	ASSLGTSGRTYNEQF
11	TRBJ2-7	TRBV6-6	ASSWVRGIEQY
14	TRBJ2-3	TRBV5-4	ASSPGQGLYTDTQY
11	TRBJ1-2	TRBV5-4	ASSLDDGFGYT
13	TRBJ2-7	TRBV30	ACGKGTGFSYEQY
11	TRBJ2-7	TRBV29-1	SVVGQGNDEQY
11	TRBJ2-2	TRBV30	AWRGQGTGELF
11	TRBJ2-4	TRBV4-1	ASSQDRGRIQY
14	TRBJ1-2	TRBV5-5	ASSWTAGEVYYGYT
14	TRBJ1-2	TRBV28	ASSSPTTGGNYGYT
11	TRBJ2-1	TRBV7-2	ASSLQNYNEQF
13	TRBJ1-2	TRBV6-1	ASPLEASTNYGYT
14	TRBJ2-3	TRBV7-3	ASSLGQGLFTDTQY
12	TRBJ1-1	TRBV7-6	ASSLNQGRGEAF
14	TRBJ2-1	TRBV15	ATSRRGGDPYNEQF
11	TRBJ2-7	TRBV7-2	ASSSQSGVEQY
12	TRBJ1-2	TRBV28	ASSEPDRDRGYT
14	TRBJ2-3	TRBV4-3	ASSQDVRGGGDTQY
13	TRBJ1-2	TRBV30	AWSVTGRVNYGYT
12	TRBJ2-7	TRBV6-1	ASSEARGDYEQY
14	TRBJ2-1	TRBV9	ASSVGNPAGGNEQF
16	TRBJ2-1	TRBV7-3	ASVSLGRGWDFGNEQF
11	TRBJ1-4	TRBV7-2	ASSPLGNEKLF
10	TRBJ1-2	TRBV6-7	ASTQGAGGYT
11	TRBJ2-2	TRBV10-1	ASQDSGPGELF
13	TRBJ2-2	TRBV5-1	ASSLGSANTGELF
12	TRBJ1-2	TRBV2	ASSPGQGPYGYT